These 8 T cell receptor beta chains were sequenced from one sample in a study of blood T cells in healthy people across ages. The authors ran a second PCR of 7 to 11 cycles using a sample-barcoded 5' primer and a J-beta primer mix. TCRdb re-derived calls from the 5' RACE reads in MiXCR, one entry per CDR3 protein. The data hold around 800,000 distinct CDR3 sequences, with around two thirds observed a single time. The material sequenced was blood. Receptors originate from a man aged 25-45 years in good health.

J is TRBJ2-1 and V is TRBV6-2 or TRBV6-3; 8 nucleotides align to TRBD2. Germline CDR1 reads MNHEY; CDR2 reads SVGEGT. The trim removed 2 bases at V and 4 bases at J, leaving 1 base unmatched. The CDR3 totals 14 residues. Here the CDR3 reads CASSYGGGYNEQFF. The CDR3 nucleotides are TGTGCCAGCAGTTACGGCGGGGGGTACAATGAGCAGTTCTTC.

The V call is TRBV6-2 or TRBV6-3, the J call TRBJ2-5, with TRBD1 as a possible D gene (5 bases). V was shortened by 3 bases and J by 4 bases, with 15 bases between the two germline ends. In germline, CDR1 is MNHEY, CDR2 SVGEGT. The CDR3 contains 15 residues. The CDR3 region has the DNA TGTGCCAGCAGTTATTACACTCCTCAGGGAGAGACCCAGTACTTC. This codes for CASSYYTPQGETQYF.

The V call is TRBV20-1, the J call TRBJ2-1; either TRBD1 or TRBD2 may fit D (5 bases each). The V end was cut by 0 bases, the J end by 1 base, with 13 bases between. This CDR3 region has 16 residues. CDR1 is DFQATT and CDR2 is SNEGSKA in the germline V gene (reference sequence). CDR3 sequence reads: CSARDGWGKSYNEQFF. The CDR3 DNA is TGCAGTGCTAGAGATGGGTGGGGGAAGTCCTACAATGAGCAGTTCTTC.

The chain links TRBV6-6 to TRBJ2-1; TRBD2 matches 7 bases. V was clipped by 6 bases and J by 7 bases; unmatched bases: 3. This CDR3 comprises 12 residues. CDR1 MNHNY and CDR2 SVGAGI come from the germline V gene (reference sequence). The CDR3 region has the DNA TGTGCCAGCAGGCAGGGAGGGAATGAGCAGTTCTTC. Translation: CASRQGGNEQFF.

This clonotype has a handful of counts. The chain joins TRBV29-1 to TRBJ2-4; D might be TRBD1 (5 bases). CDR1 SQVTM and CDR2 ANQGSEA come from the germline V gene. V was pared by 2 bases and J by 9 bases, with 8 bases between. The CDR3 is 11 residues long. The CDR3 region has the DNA TGCAGCGTTGAACAGGGAAGCATTCAGTACTTC. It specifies CSVEQGSIQYF.

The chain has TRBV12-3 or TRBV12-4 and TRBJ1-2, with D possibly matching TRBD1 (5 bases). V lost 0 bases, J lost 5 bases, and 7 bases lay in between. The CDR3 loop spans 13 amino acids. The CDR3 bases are TGTGCCAGCAGTTTAGCGCCAGGGTATGGCTACACCTTC. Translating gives CASSLAPGYGYTF.

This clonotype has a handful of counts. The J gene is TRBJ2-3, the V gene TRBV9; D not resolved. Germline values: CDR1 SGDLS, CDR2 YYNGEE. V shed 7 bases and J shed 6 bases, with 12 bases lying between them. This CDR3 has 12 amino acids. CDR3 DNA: TGTGCCAGCGGGGTAAGCGCCGATACGCAGTATTTT. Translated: CASGVSADTQYF.

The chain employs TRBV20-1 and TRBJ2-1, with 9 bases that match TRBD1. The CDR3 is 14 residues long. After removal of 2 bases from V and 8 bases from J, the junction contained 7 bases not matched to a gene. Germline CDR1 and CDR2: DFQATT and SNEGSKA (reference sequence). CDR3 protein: CSARSGTGIDEQFF. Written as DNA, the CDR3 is TGCAGTGCTAGATCCGGGACAGGGATCGATGAGCAGTTCTTC.